This TCR beta chain was captured by sequencing in a study of beta chain features in type 1 diabetes (dated by TCRdb to the late 2010s). With respect to the entire study: Patients and healthy donors did not differ in mean age, gender distribution, total cell number or subset yield. In the study, recently diagnosed type 1 diabetes patients and matched healthy donors were compared on the TCRB repertoires of their sorted circulating CD4+ T cell subsets. Regulatory and stem cell-like memory subsets were obtained from only 8 patients and about 8 healthy donors, while naive and central memory subsets were obtained from all 30 or so donors. A total of some 100,000,000 sorted cells were examined across all samples, and the number of cells per subset was strongly correlated with RNA yield. Study-wide findings and limitations: PCR may preferentially amplify shorter templates, but because patient and control samples were amplified and corrected together, any resulting skew would affect both groups equally. Because cDNA rather than genomic DNA was sequenced, highly expressing activated cells could have been over-represented, although no difference in activation and CD3 levels was found between groups. Naive, central memory and regulatory TCRB repertoires appeared to be more similar among patients than among healthy donors. Only small numbers of individuals were included in the HLA sub-analyses, which left unresolved whether HLA type had any influence on TCRB rearrangement. Patients with type 1 diabetes made fewer insertions and deleted more nucleotides at VDJ recombination sites, implying thymic rearrangement abnormalities. In all four CD4+ subsets, TCRB CDR3 length was moderately but significantly shorter in type 1 diabetes patients.

The High Capacity cDNA Reverse Transcription Kit was used to reverse transcribe all of the isolated RNA, meaning that expressed TCRB transcripts were what got sequenced. Naive, central memory and regulatory T cell samples underwent deep immunoSEQ sequencing, averaging about 3.57 million total reads per sample. Sorted cells were lysed in RLT buffer, and RNA was extracted using DNase-treated RNeasy Micro or Mini kits according to cell number. Each cell subset was processed on its own to prevent cross-contamination, while patient and healthy donor samples were processed together. Using the immunoSEQ multiplex PCR, TCRB sequences were amplified from cDNA into 87-bp fragments spanning the CDR3 region. The amplicons were sequenced using the Illumina HiSeq platform. Per the source publication's procedure: PCR bias was computationally corrected using synthetic template baselines, reads within Hamming distance 2 were collapsed, and singletons that could not be merged were discarded. By aligning reads against IMGT, V, D and J genes, CDR3 length, and insertions or deletions at six rearrangement sites were assigned. Within each subset, clonotype counts were normalized to the number of sorted cells before true diversity and Gini coefficients were calculated with the tcR R package. Repertoire sharing was quantified using the overlap coefficient calculated on TCRB nucleotide sequences. Out-of-frame TCRB sequences from naive cells were analyzed as a proxy for the pre-selection repertoire. TCRdb mirrors the immuneACCESS table, restricted to in-frame sequences. Some clones are absent from its copies; in checked studies, under half trace to an unresolved V gene, and the reason for the others is unknown. V, J and clone size are those of that table, while D and trimming were read from the DNA. This sample has under 800,000 clones in its table, and around a sixth of those were observed once. Clones ranked in the top ten supply roughly 0.098% of the sample.

A single peripheral blood draw of around 0.11 L on average was collected from each donor into heparinised tubes. A BD FACSAria II and a panel including CD45RO, CCR7, CD25, CD127, CD95 and CD27 were used to sort naive, central memory, regulatory and stem cell-like memory CD4+ T cells. Purity was above 98% for every sorted population. PBMCs were separated immediately by Lymphoprep density gradient centrifugation and were stained directly, without being cultured. So that batch effects would be minimized, each experiment stained and sorted samples in pairs, pairing one healthy donor with one patient. Concerning this clone: It lacks a known antigen. Per-nucleotide qualities are absent, and no much larger clonotype sits a single base away.

At the junction V is shortened by 8 bases and J by 0 bases, with 10 bases in between. Based on the germline V gene, the CDR1 and CDR2 sequences are SNHLY and FYNNEI. The CDR3 contains 13 residues, cysteine and phenylalanine counted. The entry retains the CDR3 DNA only, 39 bases that are in frame from base 1. The specimen was naive CD4+ T cells from blood. The cell subset or site tag for this specimen amounts to: true naive CD4+ T cells. Recombination linked TRBV2 to TRBJ1-1, with an unclear D gene assignment. This clonotype originated in a man between 18 and 35 years old in good health. Here is the DNA: TGTGCCAGCGGGAGTTCTATGAACACTGAAGCTTTCTTT. Its protein is CASGSSMNTEAFF.